This T cell receptor (beta chain) was identified during a study of PD-L1 blockade in urothelial cancer. For the study at large: Atezolizumab 1,200 mg was given intravenously every 3 weeks, starting 2014.

This CDR3 region has 13 residues. Germline CDR1 reads LNHNV; CDR2 reads YYDKDF (reference sequence). V dropped 1 base and J dropped 3 bases, with 5 bases sitting between them. This table comes from immunoSEQ multiplex PCR, and its TCRdb copy is limited to in-frame clones, with some not included. This table has around 45,000 clones, approximately 90% appearing once. Patients' urothelial carcinoma was locally advanced or metastatic. Between 1 and 8 samples, pretreatment and on-treatment, were given by each patient. The gene calls are TRBV15 and TRBJ2-3; D unresolved. Material: PBMCs, obtained around atezolizumab (anti-PD-L1) treatment. The receptor was derived from an older woman with urothelial cancer. The CDR3 is CATSRGPTDTQYF. For the CDR3, the DNA is TGTGCCACCAGCAGAGGTCCGACAGATACGCAGTATTTT.